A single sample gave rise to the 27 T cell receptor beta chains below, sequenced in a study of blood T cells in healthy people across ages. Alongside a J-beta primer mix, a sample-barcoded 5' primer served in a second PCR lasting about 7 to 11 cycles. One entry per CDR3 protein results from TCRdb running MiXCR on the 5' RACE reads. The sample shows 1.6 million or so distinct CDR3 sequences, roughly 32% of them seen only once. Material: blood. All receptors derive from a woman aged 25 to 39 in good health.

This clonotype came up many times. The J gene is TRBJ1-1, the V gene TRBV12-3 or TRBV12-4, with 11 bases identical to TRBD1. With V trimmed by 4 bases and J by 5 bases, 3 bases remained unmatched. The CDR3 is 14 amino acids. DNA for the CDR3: TGTGCCAGCAGTTCCGGGACAGGGGGTACTGAAGCTTTCTTT. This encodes CASSSGTGGTEAFF.

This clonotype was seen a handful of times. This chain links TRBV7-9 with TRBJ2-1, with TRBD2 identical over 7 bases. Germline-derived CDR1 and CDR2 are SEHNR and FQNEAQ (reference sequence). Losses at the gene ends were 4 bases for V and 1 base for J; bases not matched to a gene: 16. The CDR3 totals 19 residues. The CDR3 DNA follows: TGTGCCAGCAGCTCGCTAGGATCAAGCGGGGTTGCGTCCTACAATGAGCAGTTCTTC. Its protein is CASSSLGSSGVASYNEQFF.

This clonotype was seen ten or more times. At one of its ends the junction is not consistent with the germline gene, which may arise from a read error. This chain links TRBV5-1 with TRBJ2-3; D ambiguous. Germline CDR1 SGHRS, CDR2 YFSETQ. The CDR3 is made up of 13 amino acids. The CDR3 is CASSDGGTDTQYF. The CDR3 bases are TGTGCCAGCAGTGACGGAGGCACAGATACGCAGTATTTT.

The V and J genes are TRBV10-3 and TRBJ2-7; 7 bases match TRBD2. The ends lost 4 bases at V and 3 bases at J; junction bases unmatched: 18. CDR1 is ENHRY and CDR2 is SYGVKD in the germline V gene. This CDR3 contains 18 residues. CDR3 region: CAISVPGGRSSRRYEQYF. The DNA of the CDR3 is TGTGCCATCAGTGTTCCGGGGGGAAGGTCCTCCCGACGCTACGAGCAGTACTTC.

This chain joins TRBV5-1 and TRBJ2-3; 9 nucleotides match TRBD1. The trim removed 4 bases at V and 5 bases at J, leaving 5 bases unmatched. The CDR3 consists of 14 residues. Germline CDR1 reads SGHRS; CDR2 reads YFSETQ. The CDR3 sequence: CASSATGGGDTQYF. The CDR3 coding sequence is TGCGCCAGCAGCGCGACAGGGGGAGGAGATACGCAGTATTTT.

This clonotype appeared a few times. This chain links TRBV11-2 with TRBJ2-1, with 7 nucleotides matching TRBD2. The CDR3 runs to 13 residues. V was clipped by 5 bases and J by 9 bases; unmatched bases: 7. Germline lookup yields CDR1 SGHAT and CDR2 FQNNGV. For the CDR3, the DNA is TGTGCCAGCAGCCACCCGACTAGCATTGAGCAGTTCTTC. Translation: CASSHPTSIEQFF.

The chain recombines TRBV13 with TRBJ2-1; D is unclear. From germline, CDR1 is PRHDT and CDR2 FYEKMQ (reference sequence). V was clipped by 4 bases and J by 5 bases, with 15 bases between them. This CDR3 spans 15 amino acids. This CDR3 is CASSSPSDGDNEQFF. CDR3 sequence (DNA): TGTGCCAGCAGCTCCCCATCAGATGGAGACAATGAGCAGTTCTTC.

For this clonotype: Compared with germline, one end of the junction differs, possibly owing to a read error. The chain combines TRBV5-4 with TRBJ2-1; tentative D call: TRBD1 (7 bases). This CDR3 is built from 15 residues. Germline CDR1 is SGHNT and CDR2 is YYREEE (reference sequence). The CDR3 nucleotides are TGTGCCAGCAGCTTCGGAGGGGGCCCCTACAATGAGCGGTTCTTC. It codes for CASSFGGGPYNERFF.

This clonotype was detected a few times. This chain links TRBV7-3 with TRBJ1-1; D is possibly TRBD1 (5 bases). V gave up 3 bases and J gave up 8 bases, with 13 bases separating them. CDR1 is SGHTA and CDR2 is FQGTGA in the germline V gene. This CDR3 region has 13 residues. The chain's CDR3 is CASSLVGDREAFF. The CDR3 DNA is TGTGCCAGCAGCTTGGTAGGGGATCGGGAAGCTTTCTTT. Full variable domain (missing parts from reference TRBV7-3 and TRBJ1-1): GAGVSQTPSNKVTEKGKYVELRCDPISGHTALYWYRQSLGQGPEFLIYFQGTGAADDSGLPNDRFFAVRPEGSVSTLKIQRTERGDSAVYLCASSLVGDREAFFGQGTRLTVV.

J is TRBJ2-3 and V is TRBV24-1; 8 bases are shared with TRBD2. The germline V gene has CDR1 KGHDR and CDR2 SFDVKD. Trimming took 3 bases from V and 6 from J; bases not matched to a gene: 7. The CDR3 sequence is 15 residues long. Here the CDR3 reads CATSDGGGMADTQYF. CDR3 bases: TGTGCCACCAGTGATGGCGGGGGGATGGCGGATACGCAGTATTTT.

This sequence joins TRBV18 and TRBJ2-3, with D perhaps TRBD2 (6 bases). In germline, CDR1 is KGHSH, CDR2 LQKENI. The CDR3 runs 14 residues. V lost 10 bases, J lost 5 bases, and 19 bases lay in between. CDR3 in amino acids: CATGEREEGDTQYF. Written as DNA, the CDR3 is TGTGCCACCGGCGAGAGGGAGGAGGGAGATACGCAGTATTTT. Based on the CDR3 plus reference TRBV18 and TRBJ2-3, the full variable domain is NAGVMQNPRHLVRRRGQEARLRCSPMKGHSHVYWYRQLPEEGLKFMVYLQKENIIDESGMPKERFSAEFPKEGPSILRIQQVVRGDSAAYFCATGEREEGDTQYFGPGTRLTVL.

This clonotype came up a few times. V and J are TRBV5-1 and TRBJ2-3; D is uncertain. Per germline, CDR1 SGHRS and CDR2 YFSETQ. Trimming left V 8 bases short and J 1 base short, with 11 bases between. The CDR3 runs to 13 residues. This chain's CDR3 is CASSTRGTDTQYF. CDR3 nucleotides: TGCGCCAGTTCGACAAGAGGCACAGATACGCAGTATTTT.

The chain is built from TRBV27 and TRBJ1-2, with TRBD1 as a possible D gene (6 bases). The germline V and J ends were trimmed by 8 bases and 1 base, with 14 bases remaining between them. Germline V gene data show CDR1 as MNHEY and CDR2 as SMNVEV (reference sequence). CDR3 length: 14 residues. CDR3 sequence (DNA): TGTGCCAGCGCCCTCAGGGGAAGTAACTATGGCTACACCTTC. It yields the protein CASALRGSNYGYTF.

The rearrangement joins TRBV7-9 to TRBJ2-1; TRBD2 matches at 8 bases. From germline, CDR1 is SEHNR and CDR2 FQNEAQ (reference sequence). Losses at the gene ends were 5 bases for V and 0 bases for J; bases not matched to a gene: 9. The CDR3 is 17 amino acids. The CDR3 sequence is CASSRGDTSGSYNEQFF. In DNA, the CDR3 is TGTGCCAGCAGCCGGGGGGACACTAGCGGCTCCTACAATGAGCAGTTCTTC.

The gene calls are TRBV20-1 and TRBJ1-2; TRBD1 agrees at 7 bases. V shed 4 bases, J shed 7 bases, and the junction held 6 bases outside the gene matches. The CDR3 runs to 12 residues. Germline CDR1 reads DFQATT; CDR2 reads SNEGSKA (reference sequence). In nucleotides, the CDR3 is TGCAGTGCTACACAGGGGATTCCTGGCTACACCTTC. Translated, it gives CSATQGIPGYTF.

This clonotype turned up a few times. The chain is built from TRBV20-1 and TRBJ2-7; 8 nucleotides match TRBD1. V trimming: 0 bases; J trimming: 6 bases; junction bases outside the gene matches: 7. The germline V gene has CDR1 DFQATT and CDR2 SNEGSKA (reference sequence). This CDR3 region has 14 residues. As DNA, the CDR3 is TGCAGTGCTAGAGACCCAAGGACAGGGACCGAGCAGTACTTC. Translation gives CSARDPRTGTEQYF.

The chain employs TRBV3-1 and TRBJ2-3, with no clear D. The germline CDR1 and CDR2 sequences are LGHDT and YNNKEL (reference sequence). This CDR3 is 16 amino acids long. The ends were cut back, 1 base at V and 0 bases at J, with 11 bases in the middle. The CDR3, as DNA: TGTGCCAGCAGCCAAGTCTCGGTTGCTAGCACAGATACGCAGTATTTT. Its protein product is CASSQVSVASTDTQYF.

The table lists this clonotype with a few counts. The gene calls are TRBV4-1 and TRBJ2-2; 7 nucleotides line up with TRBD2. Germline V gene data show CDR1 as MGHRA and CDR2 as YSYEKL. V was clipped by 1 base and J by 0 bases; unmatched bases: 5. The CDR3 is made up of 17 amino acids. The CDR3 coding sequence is TGCGCCAGCAGCCAAGTCGGAGCGGGAACGAACACCGGGGAGCTGTTTTTT. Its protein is CASSQVGAGTNTGELFF.

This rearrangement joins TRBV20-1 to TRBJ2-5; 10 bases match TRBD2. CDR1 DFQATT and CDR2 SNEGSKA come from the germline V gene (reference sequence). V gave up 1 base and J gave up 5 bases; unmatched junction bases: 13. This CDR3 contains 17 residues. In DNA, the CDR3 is TGCAGTGCTAGAGGTATTAGCGGGAGGTTTAGGAGGGAGACCCAGTACTTC. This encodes CSARGISGRFRRETQYF.

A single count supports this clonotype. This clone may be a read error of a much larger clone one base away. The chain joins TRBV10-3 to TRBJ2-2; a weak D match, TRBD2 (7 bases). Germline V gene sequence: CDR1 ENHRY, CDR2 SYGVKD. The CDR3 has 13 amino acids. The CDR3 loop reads CATKERDTGGLFF. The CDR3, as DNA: TGTGCCACCAAGGAGCGGGACACCGGGGGGCTGTTTTTT.

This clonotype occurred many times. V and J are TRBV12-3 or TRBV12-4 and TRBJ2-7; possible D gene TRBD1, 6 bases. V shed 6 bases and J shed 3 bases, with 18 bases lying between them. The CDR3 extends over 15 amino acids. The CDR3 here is CASSPPDRFYYEQYF. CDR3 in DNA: TGTGCCAGCAGCCCTCCTGACAGGTTTTACTACGAGCAGTACTTC.

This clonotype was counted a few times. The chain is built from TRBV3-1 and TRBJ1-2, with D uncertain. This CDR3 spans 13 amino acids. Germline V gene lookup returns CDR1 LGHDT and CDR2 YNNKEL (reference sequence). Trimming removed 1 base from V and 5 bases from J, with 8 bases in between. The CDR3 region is CASSQVSDYGYTF. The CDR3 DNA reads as TGTGCCAGCAGCCAAGTCTCAGATTATGGCTACACCTTC.

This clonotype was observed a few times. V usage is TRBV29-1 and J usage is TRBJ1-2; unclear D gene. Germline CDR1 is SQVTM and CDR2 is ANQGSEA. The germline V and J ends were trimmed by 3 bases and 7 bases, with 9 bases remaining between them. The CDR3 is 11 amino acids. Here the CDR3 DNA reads TGCAGCGTTGACGTGGATCGTGGCTACACCTTC. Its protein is CSVDVDRGYTF.

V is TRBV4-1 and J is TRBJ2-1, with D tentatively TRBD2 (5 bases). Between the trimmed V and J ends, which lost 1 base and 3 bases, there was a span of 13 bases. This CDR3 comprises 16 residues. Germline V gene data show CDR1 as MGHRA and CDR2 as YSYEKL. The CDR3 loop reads CASSQAFRGNYNEQFF. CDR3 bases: TGCGCCAGCAGCCAAGCTTTCCGAGGGAACTACAATGAGCAGTTCTTC.

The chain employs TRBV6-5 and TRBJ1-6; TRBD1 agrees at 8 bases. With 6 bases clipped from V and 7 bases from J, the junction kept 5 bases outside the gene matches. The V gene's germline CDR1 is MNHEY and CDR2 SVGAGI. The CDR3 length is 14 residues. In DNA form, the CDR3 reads TGTGCCAGCAGACGACAGGGGTTAAATTCACCCCTCCACTTT. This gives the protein CASRRQGLNSPLHF.

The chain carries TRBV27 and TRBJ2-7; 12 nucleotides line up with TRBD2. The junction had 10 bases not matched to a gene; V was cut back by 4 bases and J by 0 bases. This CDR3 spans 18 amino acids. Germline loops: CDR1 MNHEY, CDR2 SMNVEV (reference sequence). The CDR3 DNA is TGTGCCAGCAGTTCCCGGCGGACTAGCGGGACTACCTCCTACGAGCAGTACTTC. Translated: CASSSRRTSGTTSYEQYF.

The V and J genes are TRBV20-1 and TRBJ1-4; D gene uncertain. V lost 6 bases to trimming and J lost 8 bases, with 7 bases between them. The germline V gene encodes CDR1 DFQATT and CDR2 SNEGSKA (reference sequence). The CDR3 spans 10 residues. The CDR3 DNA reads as TGCAGTGCCATGGACGAAAAACTGTTTTTT. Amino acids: CSAMDEKLFF.